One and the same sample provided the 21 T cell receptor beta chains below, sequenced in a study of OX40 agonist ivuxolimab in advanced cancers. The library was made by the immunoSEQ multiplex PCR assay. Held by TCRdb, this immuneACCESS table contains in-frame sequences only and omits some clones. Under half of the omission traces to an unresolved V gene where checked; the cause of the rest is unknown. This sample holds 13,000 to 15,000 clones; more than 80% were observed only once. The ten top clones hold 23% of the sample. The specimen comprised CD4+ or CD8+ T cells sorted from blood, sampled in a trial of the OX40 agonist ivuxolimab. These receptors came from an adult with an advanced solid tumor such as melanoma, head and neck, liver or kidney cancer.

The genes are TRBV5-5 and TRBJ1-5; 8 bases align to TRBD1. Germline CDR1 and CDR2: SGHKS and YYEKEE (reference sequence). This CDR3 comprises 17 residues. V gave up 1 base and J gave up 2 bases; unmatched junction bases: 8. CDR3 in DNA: TGTGCCAGCAGCTTGTTGGAGACAGGGGTTGGCAATCAGCCCCAGCATTTT. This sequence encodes CASSLLETGVGNQPQHF.

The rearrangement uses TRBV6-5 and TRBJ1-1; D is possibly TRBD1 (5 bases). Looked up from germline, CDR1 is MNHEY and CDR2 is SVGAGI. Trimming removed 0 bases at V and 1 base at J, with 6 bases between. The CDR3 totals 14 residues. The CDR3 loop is CASSYSGGNTEAFF. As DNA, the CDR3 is TGTGCCAGCAGTTACTCGGGGGGGAACACTGAAGCTTTCTTT.

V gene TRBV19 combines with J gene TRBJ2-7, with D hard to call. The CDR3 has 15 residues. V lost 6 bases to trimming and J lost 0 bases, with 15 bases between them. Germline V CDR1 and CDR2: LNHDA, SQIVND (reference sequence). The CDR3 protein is CASSITGLSSYEQYF. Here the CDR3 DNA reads TGTGCCAGTAGCATAACGGGTCTAAGCTCCTACGAGCAGTACTTC.

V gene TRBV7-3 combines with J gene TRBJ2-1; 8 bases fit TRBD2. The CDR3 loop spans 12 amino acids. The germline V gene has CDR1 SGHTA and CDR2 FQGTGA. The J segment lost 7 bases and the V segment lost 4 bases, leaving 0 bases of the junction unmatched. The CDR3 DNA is TGTGCCAGCAGCTCTAGCGGGAATGAGCAGTTCTTC. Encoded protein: CASSSSGNEQFF.

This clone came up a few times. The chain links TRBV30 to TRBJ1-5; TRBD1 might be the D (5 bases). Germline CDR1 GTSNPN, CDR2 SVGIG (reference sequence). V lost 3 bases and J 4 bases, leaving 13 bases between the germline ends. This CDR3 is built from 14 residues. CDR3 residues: CAWSADSLNQPQHF. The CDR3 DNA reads TGTGCCTGGAGCGCAGACAGTTTGAATCAGCCCCAGCATTTT.

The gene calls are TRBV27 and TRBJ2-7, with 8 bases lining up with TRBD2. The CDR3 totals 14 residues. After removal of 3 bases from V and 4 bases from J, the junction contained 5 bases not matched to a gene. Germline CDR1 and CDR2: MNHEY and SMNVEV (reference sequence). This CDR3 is CASSFSGTKYEQYF. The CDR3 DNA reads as TGTGCCAGCAGTTTTAGCGGGACCAAATACGAGCAGTACTTC.

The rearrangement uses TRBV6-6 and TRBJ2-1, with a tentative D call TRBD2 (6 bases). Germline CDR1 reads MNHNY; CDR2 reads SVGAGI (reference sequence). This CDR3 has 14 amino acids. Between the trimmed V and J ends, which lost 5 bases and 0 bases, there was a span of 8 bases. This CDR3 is CASSDGSSYNEQFF. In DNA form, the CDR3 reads TGTGCCAGCAGTGACGGGAGCTCCTACAATGAGCAGTTCTTC.

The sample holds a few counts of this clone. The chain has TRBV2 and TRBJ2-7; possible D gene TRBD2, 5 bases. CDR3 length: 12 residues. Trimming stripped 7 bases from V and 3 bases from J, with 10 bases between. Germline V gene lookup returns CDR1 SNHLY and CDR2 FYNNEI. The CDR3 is CASMGRDYEQYF. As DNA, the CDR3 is TGTGCCAGCATGGGTCGGGACTACGAGCAGTACTTC.

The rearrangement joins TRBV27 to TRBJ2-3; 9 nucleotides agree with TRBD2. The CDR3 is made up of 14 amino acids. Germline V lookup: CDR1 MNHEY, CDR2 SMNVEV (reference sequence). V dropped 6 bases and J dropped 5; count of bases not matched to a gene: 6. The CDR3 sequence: CASRREGLEDTQYF. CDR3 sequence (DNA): TGTGCCAGCAGGCGGGAGGGCCTTGAAGATACGCAGTATTTT.

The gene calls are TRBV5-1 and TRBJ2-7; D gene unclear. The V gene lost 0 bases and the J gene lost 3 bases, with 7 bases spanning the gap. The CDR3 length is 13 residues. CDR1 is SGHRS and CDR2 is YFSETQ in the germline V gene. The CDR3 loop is CASSLASLYEQYF. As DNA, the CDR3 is TGCGCCAGCAGCTTGGCTTCTCTCTACGAGCAGTACTTC.

The CDR3 protein is CASSQPGLGTADTQYF. CDR3 in DNA: TGCGCCAGCAGCCAACCGGGACTAGGGACGGCAGATACGCAGTATTTT. The chain combines TRBV4-1 with TRBJ2-3, with 8 bases that match TRBD2. The germline gives CDR1 MGHRA, CDR2 YSYEKL. J gave up 4 bases and V 2 bases, and 8 bases lay outside the gene matches. The CDR3 loop spans 16 amino acids.

The CDR3 is CASSPPPAGGSYSYNEQFF. The CDR3 DNA reads TGCGCCAGCAGCCCGCCCCCAGCGGGAGGTTCCTACTCCTACAATGAGCAGTTCTTC. This chain links TRBV5-1 with TRBJ2-1; the match to TRBD2 covers 9 bases. This CDR3 contains 19 residues. The germline gives CDR1 SGHRS, CDR2 YFSETQ. V lost 4 bases and J lost 0; bases outside the gene matches: 14.

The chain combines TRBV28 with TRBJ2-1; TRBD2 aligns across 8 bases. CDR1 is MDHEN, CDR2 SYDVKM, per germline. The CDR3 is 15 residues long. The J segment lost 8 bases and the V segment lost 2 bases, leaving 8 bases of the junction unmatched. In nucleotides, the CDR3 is TGTGCCAGCAGTTTAGCACTAGCGGAACACCATGAGCAGTTCTTC. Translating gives CASSLALAEHHEQFF.

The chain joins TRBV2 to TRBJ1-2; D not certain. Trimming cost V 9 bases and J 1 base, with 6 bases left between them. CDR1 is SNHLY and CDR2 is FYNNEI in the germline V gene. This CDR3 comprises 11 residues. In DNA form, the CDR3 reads TGTGCCAGTAGCAATAACTATGGCTACACCTTC. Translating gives CASSNNYGYTF.

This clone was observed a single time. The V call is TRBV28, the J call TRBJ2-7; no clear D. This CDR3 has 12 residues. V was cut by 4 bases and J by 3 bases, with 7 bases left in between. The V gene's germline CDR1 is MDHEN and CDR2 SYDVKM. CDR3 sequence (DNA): TGTGCCAGCAGTTCGGCCAACTACGAGCAGTACTTC. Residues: CASSSANYEQYF.

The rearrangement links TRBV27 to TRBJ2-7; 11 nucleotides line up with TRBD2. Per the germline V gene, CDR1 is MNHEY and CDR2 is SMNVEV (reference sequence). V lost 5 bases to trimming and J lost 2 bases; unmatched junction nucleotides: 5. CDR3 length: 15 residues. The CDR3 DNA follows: TGTGCCAGCAGTCCCGGGACTAGCGGAACCTACGAGCAGTACTTC. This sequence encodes CASSPGTSGTYEQYF.

The CDR3 region has the DNA TGCGCCAGCAGTCTCGGCAGGGGTCAGCCCCAGCATTTT. This translates into CASSLGRGQPQHF. The rearrangement links TRBV23-1 to TRBJ1-5; D might be TRBD1 (6 bases). TRBV23-1 is an ORF; its function is uncertain. V lost 4 bases and J 6 bases, leaving 10 bases between the germline ends. The CDR3 extends over 13 amino acids.

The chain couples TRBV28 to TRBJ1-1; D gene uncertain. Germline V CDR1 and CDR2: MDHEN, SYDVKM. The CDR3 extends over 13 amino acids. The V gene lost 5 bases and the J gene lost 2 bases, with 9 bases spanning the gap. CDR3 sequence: CASSAAGNTEAFF. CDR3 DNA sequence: TGTGCCAGCAGTGCTGCAGGAAACACTGAAGCTTTCTTT.

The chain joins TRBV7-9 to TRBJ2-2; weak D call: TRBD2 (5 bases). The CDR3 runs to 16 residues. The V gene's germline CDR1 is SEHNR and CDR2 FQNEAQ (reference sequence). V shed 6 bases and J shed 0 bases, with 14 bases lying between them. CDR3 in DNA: TGTGCCAGCAGGCGGGCAGATGACGCGAACACCGGGGAGCTGTTTTTT. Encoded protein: CASRRADDANTGELFF. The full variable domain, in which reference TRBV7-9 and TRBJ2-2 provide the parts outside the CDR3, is DTGVSQNPRHKITKRGQNVTFRCDPISEHNRLYWYRQTLGQGPEFLTYFQNEAQLEKSRLLSDRFSAERPKGSFSTLEIQRTEQGDSAMYLCASRRADDANTGELFFGEGSRLTVL.

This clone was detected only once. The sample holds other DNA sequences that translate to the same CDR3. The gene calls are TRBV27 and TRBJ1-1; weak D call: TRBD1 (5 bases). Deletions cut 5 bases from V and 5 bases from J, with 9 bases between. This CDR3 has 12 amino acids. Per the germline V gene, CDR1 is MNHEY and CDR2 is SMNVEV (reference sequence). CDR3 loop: CASSPRGTEAFF. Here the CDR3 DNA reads TGTGCCAGCAGTCCCCGGGGGACTGAAGCTTTCTTT.

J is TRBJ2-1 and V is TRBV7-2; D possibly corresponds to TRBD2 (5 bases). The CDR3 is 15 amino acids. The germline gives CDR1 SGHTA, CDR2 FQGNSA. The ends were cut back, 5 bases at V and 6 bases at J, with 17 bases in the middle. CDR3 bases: TGTGCCAGCAGCACCACCGGGGATCCGGGCAATGAGCAGTTCTTC. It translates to CASSTTGDPGNEQFF.